One sample yielded the 15 T cell receptor beta chains listed below, sequenced in a study of CD8 T cells in ankylosing spondylitis (dated by TCRdb to about 2017). Library preparation used 5' RACE. The instrument given in TCRdb is Illumina HiSeq 2500. The public reads were reprocessed in TCRdb via fastp at Q25 and MiXCR, keeping in-frame beta chains. Every entry covers one CDR3 protein and lists the most common genes and DNA from its rows. This sample has some 120,000 distinct CDR3 sequences in its table, and about an eighth of those were observed once. Approximately 3.1% of the sample is in the top ten clones. The sequenced sample was blood, either unsorted or a sorted T cell fraction (not recorded which). The receptors were gathered from a female donor with ankylosing spondylitis or in good health (not recorded which).

This clonotype was picked up many times. The V and J genes are TRBV30 and TRBJ2-1; D gene unclear. V lost 2 bases to trimming and J lost 4 bases, with 9 bases between them. Germline values: CDR1 GTSNPN, CDR2 SVGIG (reference sequence). CDR3 size: 13 residues. In DNA form, the CDR3 reads TGTGCCTGGAGTAGCGCGACGTACAATGAGCAGTTCTTC. It translates to CAWSSATYNEQFF. Supplemented by reference TRBV30 and TRBJ2-1, the full variable domain reads SQTIHQWPATLVQPVGSPLSLECTVEGTSNPNLYWYRQAAGRGLQLLFYSVGIGQISSEVPQNLSASRPQDRQFILSSKKLLLSDSGFYLCAWSSATYNEQFFGPGTRLTVL.

In its sample, this clonotype was seen many times. The chain employs TRBV24-1 and TRBJ2-2; D unclear. This CDR3 has 15 residues. Germline V gene sequence: CDR1 KGHDR, CDR2 SFDVKD. V gave up 3 bases and J gave up 4 bases, with 11 bases separating them. CDR3 DNA sequence: TGTGCCACCAGTGATCCGCGGAAATCCACCGGGGAGCTGTTTTTT. Its protein product is CATSDPRKSTGELFF.

In its sample, this clonotype was seen many times. The V and J genes are TRBV29-1 and TRBJ1-1, with D possibly matching TRBD1 (6 bases). Germline V gene lookup returns CDR1 SQVTM and CDR2 ANQGSEA. This CDR3 contains 13 residues. The germline V and J ends were trimmed by 4 bases and 2 bases, with 11 bases remaining between them. The CDR3 reads CSVGSGVNTEAFF. CDR3 nucleotide sequence: TGCAGCGTTGGTTCAGGGGTAAACACTGAAGCTTTCTTT.

This clonotype has a count of ten or more. The V gene is TRBV29-1, the J gene TRBJ1-1; no reliable D call. CDR3 length: 11 amino acids. Germline V CDR1 and CDR2: SQVTM, ANQGSEA. V shed 3 bases and J shed 1 base, with 3 bases lying between them. For the CDR3, the DNA is TGCAGCGTTGAGAGGAACACTGAAGCTTTCTTT. Protein sequence: CSVERNTEAFF.

The J gene is TRBJ2-4, the V gene TRBV7-3; the D is unclear. The germline V gene has CDR1 SGHTA and CDR2 FQGTGA. This CDR3 has 14 amino acids. Between the trimmed V and J ends, which lost 2 bases and 1 base, there was a span of 6 bases. The CDR3 DNA sequence: TGTGCCAGCAGCTTATCGGACGCCAAAAACATTCAGTACTTC. Its translation is CASSLSDAKNIQYF.

This clonotype was seen ten or more times. The rearrangement joins TRBV5-1 to TRBJ1-3, with a tentative D call TRBD1 (6 bases). CDR3 length: 15 amino acids. In germline, CDR1 is SGHRS, CDR2 YFSETQ. Trimming took 3 bases from V and 0 from J, leaving 10 bases between them. The CDR3 loop reads CASSSSGASGNTIYF. As DNA, the CDR3 is TGCGCCAGCAGCTCCTCGGGGGCCTCTGGAAACACCATATATTTT.

This clonotype was picked up many times. The chain is built from TRBV18 and TRBJ1-5, with 7 bases that match TRBD1. Unmatched junction bases numbered 13, after V lost 3 bases and J lost 2 bases. Per germline, CDR1 KGHSH and CDR2 LQKENI. The CDR3 extends over 18 amino acids. CDR3 sequence reads: CASSPTDRAPRGNQPQHF. CDR3 coding DNA: TGTGCCAGCTCACCTACCGACAGGGCACCCAGGGGCAATCAGCCCCAGCATTTT.

This clonotype was seen repeatedly, ten times or more. The rearrangement joins TRBV5-6 to TRBJ1-5; perhaps TRBD1 as D (5 bases). Trimming took off 2 bases at V and 2 bases at J, with 17 bases between the two ends. This CDR3 is 17 amino acids long. Germline V gene data show CDR1 as SGHDT and CDR2 as YYEEEE. The CDR3 protein is CASSFWDRGVGNQPQHF. The CDR3 coding sequence is TGTGCCAGCAGCTTCTGGGACCGGGGTGTAGGCAATCAGCCCCAGCATTTT.

There are many counts of this clonotype. V and J are TRBV29-1 and TRBJ2-7; D is uncertain. V was trimmed by 4 bases and J by 3 bases, leaving 10 bases between them. This CDR3 is 12 amino acids long. Germline assignment: CDR1 SQVTM and CDR2 ANQGSEA. CDR3 residues: CSVAVGSYEQYF. DNA of the CDR3: TGCAGCGTTGCTGTGGGCAGCTACGAGCAGTACTTC.

This clonotype was detected only a few times. The J gene is TRBJ2-7, the V gene TRBV10-3; TRBD1 matches 8 bases. This CDR3 comprises 13 residues. Germline-derived CDR1 and CDR2 are ENHRY and SYGVKD. V lost 6 bases and J lost 0; bases outside the gene matches: 1. The CDR3, as DNA: TGTGCCATCAGGGGGACAGGCTCCTACGAGCAGTACTTC. Its protein product is CAIRGTGSYEQYF.

In its sample, this clonotype was seen a few times. V and J are TRBV2 and TRBJ1-2, with 11 bases fitting TRBD1. Germline V gives CDR1 SNHLY, CDR2 FYNNEI. Unmatched junction bases numbered 2, after V lost 6 bases and J lost 5 bases. CDR3 length: 13 amino acids. The CDR3 DNA follows: TGTGCCAGCAGAGGGGACAGGGGGTATGGCTACACCTTC. It encodes CASRGDRGYGYTF.

This rearrangement joins TRBV5-1 to TRBJ2-5; perhaps TRBD2 as D (5 bases). Germline V gene sequence: CDR1 SGHRS, CDR2 YFSETQ. The CDR3 runs to 15 residues. The V end was cut by 3 bases, the J end by 6 bases, with 18 bases between. CDR3 DNA sequence: TGCGCCAGCAGCTCCTCCTTCGGGGTCCGACAGACCCAGTACTTC. Amino acids: CASSSSFGVRQTQYF.

The rearrangement joins TRBV12-3 or TRBV12-4 to TRBJ1-4; D remains ambiguous. Trimming stripped 7 bases from V and 0 bases from J, with 12 bases between. The CDR3 is 15 amino acids. For the CDR3, the DNA is TGTGCCAGCAAGCTCGGGGAGGCAACTAATGAAAAACTGTTTTTT. Protein sequence: CASKLGEATNEKLFF.

As concerns this clonotype: At one end, the junction sequence differs from germline, possibly due to a read error. The genes are TRBV11-2 and TRBJ2-7, with a weak D call TRBD1 (5 bases). The CDR3 runs 15 residues. Germline V CDR1 and CDR2: SGHAT, FQNNGV. CDR3 loop: CASNLGSGFIYEQYF. CDR3 DNA sequence: TGTGCCAGCAACTTAGGGTCAGGGTTCATCTACGAGCAGTACTTC.

This clonotype has at least ten counts. The chain joins TRBV6-5 to TRBJ2-7; D possibly corresponds to TRBD1 (6 bases). The CDR3 loop spans 15 amino acids. Trimming removed 0 bases from V and 5 bases from J, with 14 bases in between. Germline CDR1 and CDR2: MNHEY and SVGAGI. The CDR3 bases are TGTGCCAGCAGTTACTCTTCGGACAGTAGGAACGAGCAGTACTTC. This gives the protein CASSYSSDSRNEQYF.